This T cell receptor beta chain stems from a study of PD-1 blockade in classical Hodgkin lymphoma. Sequencing was performed with immunoSEQ multiplex PCR; in TCRdb, only in-frame clones are kept and a portion is missing. The sample holds 25,000 to 35,000 clones, roughly 85% seen once. As for time point: cycle 4 day 1 (C4D1), after 6 weeks of nivolumab. Following autologous stem cell transplantation, relapse occurred in every patient, and exposure to brentuximab vedotin varied. Purified CD4+ T cells were obtained from thawed PBMCs through magnetic negative selection. Overall study findings and caveats: There was a significant rise in CD4+ TCR diversity by C4D1, with no such rise for CD8+. Newly diagnosed patients were said to have less baseline TCR diversity than healthy donors did. Although disease activity or prior therapy may be involved, causes of the repertoire differences remain undefined.

Remarks on this clone: Its antigen is currently unknown.

V gave up 5 bases and J gave up 5 bases; unmatched junction bases: 14. The CDR3 totals 16 residues. Germline loops: CDR1 LNHDA, CDR2 SQIVND (reference sequence). The sequences come from CD4+ T cells from blood, collected before the fourth cycle of nivolumab. This TCR derives from a human donor with classical Hodgkin lymphoma. V and J are TRBV19 and TRBJ1-1, with 7 positions matching TRBD1. CDR3 sequence: CASSGGTVTKVTEAFF. Written as DNA, the CDR3 is TGTGCCAGTAGTGGGGGGACAGTGACTAAGGTAACTGAAGCTTTCTTT.